This T cell receptor (beta chain) was profiled in a study of neoadjuvant nivolumab and ipilimumab in lung cancer (TCRdb year 2020). Regarding the complete study: Nivolumab was given at 3 mg/kg intravenously on days 1, 15 and 29, and the combination arm added ipilimumab 1 mg/kg on day 1 only. The major pathologic response (MPR) rate in the intention-to-treat population in each study arm was designated as the primary trial endpoint. In the trial, approximately 45 patients with operable NSCLC were treated, of whom approximately 23 were randomized to nivolumab monotherapy and some 20 to nivolumab plus ipilimumab. The study compared TCR repertoires in pretherapy (baseline) peripheral blood with TCR repertoires in tumors resected at surgery following neoadjuvant immune checkpoint blockade. Seven patients had matched pretherapy and resected tumor pairs analyzed, with four treated with nivolumab and three with nivolumab plus ipilimumab.

The CDR3 contains 14 residues, cysteine and phenylalanine counted. Of all the DNA, just the CDR3 is kept, 42 bases in frame from base 1. Trimming costs V 4 bases and J 1 base, and their ends lie 11 bases apart. Reading the germline V gene gives CDR1 SGHRS and CDR2 YFSETQ. Receptors were amplified or captured by the immunoSEQ multiplex PCR assay. On the authors' methods: Richness and clonality were used to summarize the repertoires, and clones that significantly expanded or contracted between pre- and post-therapy samples were identified. TCRdb holds this immuneACCESS table with in-frame rearrangements only. Some clones are missing; in checked studies, unresolved V genes explain under half, and the rest has no known cause. V, J and clone size are taken as reported in that table, and D and trimming were inferred from the DNA itself. This sample gives 25,000 to 30,000 clones in total; approximately 85% of them show up just once. The ten biggest clones cover about 9.4% of the sample.

What the authors observed across the whole study: From pretherapy to surgery, tumor T-cell richness and clonality increased in three of three dual-therapy tumors but in only two of four nivolumab-treated tumors. No significant correlation was found between TCR clonality and pathologic tumor regression, and only one major-pathologic-response sample was available for the clonality analysis. TCR richness in pretherapy blood showed a positive correlation with richness in tumors resected after neoadjuvant therapy (Spearman R of about 0.77). A small number of samples underwent TCR sequencing. Compared with tumor-adjacent uninvolved lung, resected tumors had greater TCR richness and clonality, and increases showed up in more of the dual-therapy-treated tumors.

Taken with the paper, the label for time point translates to: at surgical resection after neoadjuvant nivolumab +/- ipilimumab. Samples came from the phase 2 randomized NEOSTAR trial, which tested neoadjuvant nivolumab or nivolumab plus ipilimumab followed by surgery in operable NSCLC. As to this clone: The target of this receptor is not known. No much larger clone is present one base from it, and per-base qualities are unavailable.

The sequence was collected from an adult with non-small cell lung cancer. Recombination connected TRBV5-1 to TRBJ2-5; perhaps TRBD1 is the D gene, with 6 bases matching. Sequenced material: tumor tissue, taken after neoadjuvant nivolumab, alone or with ipilimumab, at or shortly before surgery. In nucleotides, the sequence is TGCGCCAGCAGCCTCCAGGGGATCCAAGAGACCCAGTACTTC. It encodes CASSLQGIQETQYF.